A selection of T cell receptor beta chains follows, all from one sample in a study of CD8+ T cells in alopecia areata. TCRdb's copy holds only in-frame clones and misses some; the assay was immunoSEQ multiplex PCR. The repertoire has roughly 220,000 clones, around 66% of them found once; the top ten carry 0.95% to 1.5%. Source: CD4+ T cells sorted from blood, taken between weeks 43 and 45, from a patient treated with tofacitinib. The receptors shown here come from a human donor with alopecia areata. Both conserved end residues are part of each CDR3. The D gene is left open where the match is weak. Size is stated for part of the rows, as once, few or many counts, or as a class when the clone is expanded.

size	D	J	V	DNA	CDR3
-	-	TRBJ1-6	TRBV9	TGTGCCAGCAGCGTACTAAATTCACCCCTCCACTTT	CASSVLNSPLHF
-	-	TRBJ1-1	TRBV29-1	TGCAGCGACCGGAGGGGTGATGAAGCTTTCTTT	CSDRRGDEAFF
few	-	TRBJ1-1	TRBV29-1	TGCAGCGTTGGGGGGATGAACACTGAAGCTTTCTTT	CSVGGMNTEAFF
-	TRBD2	TRBJ2-2	TRBV7-2	TGTGCCAGCAGCTTGCCCAGCGGGGGGGCCGGGGAGCTGTTTTTT	CASSLPSGGAGELFF
once	-	TRBJ1-1	TRBV10-3	TGTGCCATCAGTGGCCTGGGGGACACTGAAGCTTTCTTT	CAISGLGDTEAFF
-	-	TRBJ1-4	TRBV2	TGTGCCAGCAGACGTGCAAGCGAAAAACTGTTTTTT	CASRRASEKLFF
few	-	TRBJ1-2	TRBV4-3	TGCGCCAGCAGCCAAGAAGTGCGGGGGGCGGGTGGCTACACCTTC	CASSQEVRGAGGYTF
-	-	TRBJ2-3	TRBV2	TGTGCCAGTGACAACGATTCCGGAGATACGCAGTATTTT	CASDNDSGDTQYF
few	-	TRBJ2-7	TRBV7-2	TGTGCCAGCAGCTTAGGAACAGCCTACGAGCAGTACTTC	CASSLGTAYEQYF
few	-	TRBJ1-2	TRBV6-1	TGTGCCAGCAGCGCCGGGACAACTAACTATGGCTACACCTTC	CASSAGTTNYGYTF
-	-	TRBJ1-5	TRBV5-6	TGTGCCAGCAGCACCTCAGGGGTGGGCAATCAGCCCCAGCATTTT	CASSTSGVGNQPQHF
-	-	TRBJ2-1	TRBV9	TGTGCCAGCAGCGTGGGACTTGAGCAGTTCTTC	CASSVGLEQFF
few	-	TRBJ2-3	TRBV29-1	TGCAGCGTTGAATACGGGGGTGACTACACAGATACGCAGTATTTT	CSVEYGGDYTDTQYF
-	-	TRBJ2-2	TRBV11-2	TGTGCCAGCAGCTCCCAACTACGAACCGGGGAGCTGTTTTTT	CASSSQLRTGELFF
-	TRBD1	TRBJ1-1	TRBV7-9	TGTGCCAGCAGCTCCCGGACAGGGGACTATAACACTGAAGCTTTCTTT	CASSSRTGDYNTEAFF
-	-	TRBJ1-5	TRBV19	TGTGCCAGTAGGAACAGACAGGACCTAAACCTTAGAAGCAATCAGCCCCAGCATTTT	CASRNRQDLNLRSNQPQHF
-	-	TRBJ2-5	TRBV18	TGTGCCAGCTCACCTATCCGGGGCCAAGAGACCCAGTACTTC	CASSPIRGQETQYF
-	-	TRBJ2-7	TRBV4-1	TGCGCCAGCAGCCAAGCGGGGGTTCAAGGAGAGCAGTACTTC	CASSQAGVQGEQYF
-	-	TRBJ1-6	TRBV14	TGTGCCAGCAGCCAAGAGCTAAATAATTCACCCCTCCACTTT	CASSQELNNSPLHF
-	-	TRBJ2-3	TRBV5-4	TGTGCCACCACGGAGGCGGGACTGAGCACAGATACGCAGTATTTT	CATTEAGLSTDTQYF
-	TRBD1	TRBJ1-2	TRBV2	TGTGCCAGCAGGGGACAGGGCTTGGAGTGGTATGGCTACACCTTC	CASRGQGLEWYGYTF
few	-	TRBJ2-7	TRBV6-1	TGTGCCAGCAGTGAAGGCTGGGGCTACGAGCAGTACTTC	CASSEGWGYEQYF
-	-	TRBJ1-1	TRBV29-1	TGCAGCAGTTTGGAACAGACGAACACTGAAGCTTTCTTT	CSSLEQTNTEAFF
-	-	TRBJ1-1	TRBV2	TGTGCCAGCAGTGAAGTAACGGGGATCGGAGCTTTCTTT	CASSEVTGIGAFF
many	-	TRBJ2-1	TRBV5-1	TGCGCCAGCAGCCCGGGTGGACATTACAATGAGCAGTTCTTC	CASSPGGHYNEQFF
-	-	TRBJ2-3	TRBV18	TGTGCCAGCTCTCGGATGACTGAGAGCACAGATACGCAGTATTTT	CASSRMTESTDTQYF
-	TRBD1	TRBJ1-1	TRBV27	TGTGCCAGCAGTTTTCGAATTACAGGGGGCGCGGGGACTGAAGCTTTCTTT	CASSFRITGGAGTEAFF
-	-	TRBJ2-5	TRBV29-1	TGCAGCGTTGCCCATCAAGAGACCCAGTACTTC	CSVAHQETQYF
few	TRBD2	TRBJ2-2	TRBV6-5	TGTGCCAGCAGGCCGGGACTAGCGAACACCGGGGAGCTGTTTTTT	CASRPGLANTGELFF
many	-	TRBJ1-1	TRBV28	TGTGCCAGCAGTTTAACAGGGTTAAGGAACACTGAAGCTTTCTTT	CASSLTGLRNTEAFF
few	TRBD2	TRBJ2-3	TRBV10-3	TGTGCCATCAGTCACAACCGGGAGGGCACAGATACGCAGTATTTT	CAISHNREGTDTQYF
few	TRBD1	TRBJ1-2	TRBV7-2	TGTGCCAGCAGCCCCGGGACAGGGGTCTATGGCTACACCTTC	CASSPGTGVYGYTF
-	TRBD1	TRBJ1-4	TRBV7-2	TGTGCCAGCAGCATCGGACAGGGGGATGAAAAACTGTTTTTT	CASSIGQGDEKLFF
once	TRBD1	TRBJ1-5	TRBV27	TGTGCCAGCAGCGCTTCCGGGACAGGGGTTAGTATACGGTATCAGCCCCAGCATTTT	CASSASGTGVSIRYQPQHF
-	-	TRBJ1-2	TRBV29-1	TGCAGCGTTGGGGTCAGCTCCTATGGCTACACCTTC	CSVGVSSYGYTF
-	TRBD1	TRBJ1-1	TRBV7-2	TGTGCCAGCAGCCGGGACAGGGCAATGAACACTGAAGCTTTCTTT	CASSRDRAMNTEAFF
-	-	TRBJ2-7	TRBV5-1	TGCGCCAGCAGCTTGGACGGTTTCTCCTACGAGCAGTACTTC	CASSLDGFSYEQYF
-	-	TRBJ1-4	TRBV11-2	TGTGCCAGCAGCAACAACAAGATAGTCGGTGAAAAACTGTTTTTT	CASSNNKIVGEKLFF
once	-	TRBJ1-4	TRBV2	TGTGCCAGCAGTGGGGTTTCCACTAATGAAAAACTGTTTTTT	CASSGVSTNEKLFF
-	TRBD1	TRBJ1-2	TRBV28	TGTGCCAGCCAGCCGGGCGGGGACAGGGGCGACTATGGCTACACCTTC	CASQPGGDRGDYGYTF
-	-	TRBJ2-1	TRBV7-2	TGTGCCAGCAGCACCGGGGCTCACAATGAGCAGTTCTTC	CASSTGAHNEQFF
-	TRBD1	TRBJ2-7	TRBV29-1	TGCAGCGTTGACTTCGAAGGGACAGGGCTCTACGAGCAGTACTTC	CSVDFEGTGLYEQYF